Listed below are T cell receptor beta chains from one sample, sequenced in a study of T cell responses to AZD1222 COVID-19 vaccine. Profiling relied on immunoSEQ multiplex PCR, and the TCRdb table lists in-frame clones only, not all of them. The data show 130,000 to 150,000 clones, more than 85% seen once. The sequenced sample was peripheral blood, obtained on day 0 of AZD1222 vaccination. The receptors originated from an adult in good health. The CDR3 runs from the conserved cysteine through the conserved F or W. D genes are given only for firm matches. Clone size is stated in some rows and not others, as once, few, many or a class when expanded.

>TRBJ2-1|TRBV6-5|once|.
CASSLGRDNEQFF
TGTGCCAGCAGCCTAGGACGCGACAATGAGCAGTTCTTC
>TRBJ2-4|TRBV7-9|.|.
CASGMARNIQYF
TGTGCCAGCGGGATGGCTCGGAACATTCAGTACTTC
>TRBJ1-3|TRBV7-2|.|.
CASRQGSSGNTIYF
TGTGCCAGCAGACAAGGGTCAAGTGGAAACACCATATATTTT
>TRBJ1-4|TRBV7-9|few|.
CASNRGHGEKLFF
TGTGCCAGCAATAGGGGCCATGGTGAAAAACTGTTTTTT
>TRBJ2-1|TRBV7-3|.|TRBD2
CASSFDRLAGEYNEQFF
TGTGCCAGCAGCTTCGACAGACTAGCGGGGGAGTACAATGAGCAGTTCTTC
>TRBJ1-2|TRBV28|.|.
CASRSSGYGYTF
TGTGCCAGCAGATCTTCAGGGTATGGCTACACCTTC
>TRBJ2-3|TRBV7-3|.|.
CASSQTSYTDTQYF
TGTGCCAGCAGCCAAACTTCCTACACAGATACGCAGTATTTT
>TRBJ2-5|TRBV11-2|.|.
CASSLRGHFGANQETQYF
TGTGCCAGCAGCTTACGGGGACACTTTGGAGCTAATCAAGAGACCCAGTACTTC
>TRBJ1-1|TRBV10-1|.|.
CASSEGGPTEAFF
TGCGCCAGCAGTGAGGGTGGTCCCACTGAAGCTTTCTTT
>TRBJ2-2|TRBV19|once|.
CASSLQGAGRGELFF
TGTGCCAGTAGTCTGCAGGGTGCAGGGCGGGGGGAGCTGTTTTTT
>TRBJ2-3|TRBV6-5|.|.
CASSSTDTQYF
TGTGCCAGCAGCTCTACTGATACGCAGTATTTT
>TRBJ2-1|TRBV9|.|.
CASSVVGADTEQFF
TGTGCCAGCAGCGTAGTAGGGGCGGACACTGAGCAGTTCTTC
>TRBJ1-1|TRBV27|.|.
CASGGREAFF
TGTGCCAGCGGGGGCAGAGAAGCTTTCTTT
>TRBJ2-1|TRBV11-3|.|.
CASSPRDTAYNEQFF
TGTGCCAGCAGCCCCCGGGACACCGCCTACAATGAGCAGTTCTTC
>TRBJ2-1|TRBV6-4|.|TRBD2
CASSDSSGGANEQFF
TGTGCCAGCAGTGACTCTAGCGGGGGGGCCAATGAGCAGTTCTTC
>TRBJ2-2|TRBV9|.|.
CASSREKMTDYTGELFF
TGTGCCAGCAGCAGAGAAAAAATGACAGACTACACCGGGGAGCTGTTTTTT
>TRBJ2-6|TRBV9|.|.
CASSVVEGTGANVLTF
TGTGCCAGCAGCGTAGTAGAAGGGACAGGGGCCAACGTCCTGACTTTC
>TRBJ1-2|TRBV28|once|TRBD1
CASTSGGTIGYTF
TGTGCCAGCACTTCAGGGGGAACAATTGGCTACACCTTC
>TRBJ2-7|TRBV28|once|TRBD1
CASSSPGQFSYEQYF
TGTGCCAGCAGTAGTCCGGGACAGTTCTCCTACGAGCAGTACTTC
>TRBJ1-6|TRBV27|.|.
CASNQGRAYNSPLHF
TGTGCCAGCAATCAGGGGAGGGCCTATAATTCACCCCTCCACTTT
>TRBJ2-1|TRBV9|.|.
CASSVEVDLNEQFF
TGTGCCAGCAGCGTAGAGGTGGATCTCAATGAGCAGTTCTTC
>TRBJ1-5|TRBV2|once|.
CASRPGPTRAQPQHF
TGTGCCAGCAGGCCGGGACCCACTAGGGCTCAGCCCCAGCATTTT
>TRBJ2-7|TRBV30|.|.
CAWRRGGAYEQYF
TGTGCCTGGAGGAGGGGGGGTGCCTACGAGCAGTACTTC
>TRBJ2-1|TRBV19|.|.
CASSIRPFGNEQFF
TGTGCCAGTAGTATACGACCCTTTGGAAATGAGCAGTTCTTC
>TRBJ1-1|TRBV11-2|.|.
CASSRLGVAEAFF
TGTGCCAGCAGCCGCCTGGGGGTAGCTGAAGCTTTCTTT
>TRBJ2-6|TRBV7-2|.|.
CASSPTGGGVKANVLTF
TGTGCCAGCAGCCCAACAGGGGGGGGTGTTAAGGCCAACGTCCTGACTTTC
>TRBJ1-1|TRBV11-3|.|.
CASSSPVYTEAFF
TGTGCCAGCAGCTCCCCTGTGTACACTGAAGCTTTCTTT
>TRBJ1-1|TRBV11-3|.|TRBD1
CASSLSNRGGNTEAFF
TGTGCCAGCAGCTTATCTAACAGGGGCGGGAACACTGAAGCTTTCTTT
>TRBJ2-7|TRBV27|.|.
CASSGVGAIYEQYF
TGTGCCAGCTCTGGGGTGGGGGCAATTTACGAGCAGTACTTC
>TRBJ1-2|TRBV5-1|.|.
CASSFLQDGYTF
TGCGCCAGCAGCTTCCTGCAGGATGGCTACACCTTC
>TRBJ2-7|TRBV5-8|.|TRBD2
CASSLVIAGHYEQYF
TGTGCCAGCAGCTTGGTCATAGCGGGGCACTACGAGCAGTACTTC
>TRBJ1-2|TRBV15|few|.
CATSSRGTGIYGYTF
TGTGCCACCAGCTCTAGAGGAACGGGAATCTATGGCTACACCTTC
>TRBJ1-2|TRBV7-8|.|TRBD1
CASSPGQGAYYGYTF
TGTGCCAGCAGTCCCGGACAGGGGGCCTACTATGGCTACACCTTC
>TRBJ2-2|TRBV6-5|.|.
CATSLHTGELFF
TGTGCCACATCTCTTCACACCGGGGAGCTGTTTTTT
>TRBJ2-5|TRBV9|.|.
CASSVGVLRGYQETQYF
TGTGCCAGCAGCGTTGGCGTACTGCGGGGTTACCAAGAGACCCAGTACTTC
>TRBJ1-5|TRBV18|.|TRBD1
CASSPFTGDSNQPQHF
TGTGCCAGCTCACCATTTACAGGGGATAGCAATCAGCCCCAGCATTTT
>TRBJ2-1|TRBV19|.|.
CATGLMEQFF
TGTGCCACCGGACTTATGGAGCAGTTCTTC
>TRBJ2-1|TRBV3-1/TRBV3-2|.|.
CASSQVGRGPPEQFF
TGTGCCAGCAGCCAAGTGGGGCGGGGGCCCCCGGAGCAGTTCTTC
>TRBJ2-1|TRBV7-2|once|.
CASSRTGDFNEQFF
TGTGCCAGCAGTAGGACGGGAGATTTCAATGAGCAGTTCTTC
>TRBJ2-1|TRBV25-1|.|TRBD1
CASSEWSGGKDNEQFF
TGTGCCAGCAGTGAATGGTCAGGGGGCAAAGACAATGAGCAGTTCTTC
>TRBJ1-3|TRBV6-5|.|.
CASSYLQGDTIYF
TGTGCCAGCAGTTACCTACAGGGTGACACCATATATTTT
>TRBJ2-7|TRBV7-3|.|.
CASSSHPGAYEQYF
TGTGCCAGCAGCTCTCATCCCGGGGCCTACGAGCAGTACTTC
>TRBJ1-6|TRBV7-8|.|.
CASSFPNSPLHF
TGTGCCAGCAGCTTCCCGAATTCACCCCTCCACTTT
>TRBJ1-1|TRBV28|few|.
CASSLWGGGGAEAFF
TGTGCCAGCAGTTTATGGGGCGGGGGCGGCGCTGAAGCTTTCTTT
>TRBJ2-2|TRBV14|.|TRBD1
CASSRRFRTGSSGELFF
TGTGCCAGCAGCCGCCGATTTAGGACAGGGTCCTCCGGGGAGCTGTTTTTT
>TRBJ1-1|TRBV4-2|.|.
CASSPWTEPNTEAFF
TGTGCCAGCAGCCCATGGACGGAACCGAACACTGAAGCTTTCTTT
>TRBJ1-1|TRBV19|.|TRBD1
CASSITTGGPEAFF
TGTGCCAGTAGTATCACGACAGGGGGACCTGAAGCTTTCTTT
>TRBJ2-1|TRBV27|.|TRBD2
CASSQPTGFLAGYNEQFF
TGTGCCAGCAGTCAACCGACAGGGTTTCTAGCGGGGTACAATGAGCAGTTCTTC